These T cell receptor beta chains were read from a single sample in a study of T cell responses to AZD1222 COVID-19 vaccine. Only in-frame clones appear in the TCRdb table, and some are missing; sequencing was by immunoSEQ multiplex PCR. Of about 100,000 clones listed, approximately 89% are singletons. Sequencing used peripheral blood, obtained on day 0 of MenACWY control vaccination. These receptors came from an adult in good health. CDR3s include the opening cysteine and the closing phenylalanine or tryptophan. The D gene is left open where the match is weak. Some rows mark clone size as missing; the rest say once, few, many or name a class of expanded clone.

>-|-|TRBV28|TRBJ2-7
TGTGCCAGCAGTTCCCCGGGGGGCCCTACTGACTACGAGCAGTACTTC
CASSSPGGPTDYEQYF
>TRBD1|-|TRBV10-3|TRBJ1-6
TGTGCCATCAGTACCGGGACAGACGAAAACTCACCCCTCCACTTT
CAISTGTDENSPLHF
>-|-|TRBV12-5|TRBJ1-2
TGTGCTAGTGGTTTGGTACCCCTGGGGGCGCGGGACTATGGCTACACCTTC
CASGLVPLGARDYGYTF
>-|few|TRBV27|TRBJ1-1
TGTGCCAGCAGTTTTGGGGGGTGGACGAACACTGAAGCTTTCTTT
CASSFGGWTNTEAFF
>-|-|TRBV5-1|TRBJ1-1
TGCGCCAGCAGCAGGTACCTCGGCGGGAACACTGAAGCTTTCTTT
CASSRYLGGNTEAFF
>-|once|TRBV28|TRBJ1-4
TGTGCCAGCAGTGTCCCAAATGAAAAACTGTTTTTT
CASSVPNEKLFF
>-|-|TRBV25-1|TRBJ1-1
TGTGCCAGCAGTGACCCCCGGGAGCCGAACACTGAAGCTTTCTTT
CASSDPREPNTEAFF
>TRBD1|-|TRBV5-4|TRBJ1-1
TGTGCCAGCAGCTCAGACAGGGGCACTGAAGCTTTCTTT
CASSSDRGTEAFF
>-|-|TRBV5-4|TRBJ2-1
TGTGCCAGCAGAGAGGGCTCCTACAATGAGCAGTTCTTC
CASREGSYNEQFF
>-|-|TRBV9|TRBJ2-5
TGTGCCAGCAGCGTAGGGCTGTGGGTGGAGTACCAAGAGACCCAGTACTTC
CASSVGLWVEYQETQYF
>TRBD1|-|TRBV4-3|TRBJ1-2
TGCGCCAGCAGCCAAGATAGGGGGCGCGCCTATGGCTACACCTTC
CASSQDRGRAYGYTF
>-|few|TRBV5-1|TRBJ2-5
TGCGCCAGCAGCTTGGGTGACAGCTCAGAGACCCAGTACTTC
CASSLGDSSETQYF
>-|-|TRBV6-5|TRBJ2-3
TGTGCCAGCAGTATTGGGGAAAGCACAGATACGCAGTATTTT
CASSIGESTDTQYF
>-|-|TRBV19|TRBJ1-4
TGTGCCAGTAGTCGATTTACAACTAATGAAAAACTGTTTTTT
CASSRFTTNEKLFF
>-|-|TRBV7-6|TRBJ1-4
TGTGCCAGCAGCCAAGGGTGGCGGGATTATGAAAAACTGTTTTTT
CASSQGWRDYEKLFF
>-|-|TRBV19|TRBJ2-5
TGTGCCAGTAGTATAGAGGGACGATCGGGCCAAGAGACCCAGTACTTC
CASSIEGRSGQETQYF
>-|-|TRBV29-1|TRBJ1-1
TGCAGCGTTGACCGTACAGGGATCACTGAAGCTTTCTTT
CSVDRTGITEAFF
>-|-|TRBV3-1/TRBV3-2|TRBJ1-1
TGTGCCAGCAGCCCCCCGCGGAGGGGAAAGGGCACTGAAGCTTTCTTT
CASSPPRRGKGTEAFF
>-|-|TRBV11-2|TRBJ2-4
TGTGCCAGCAGCTTAGGGGGTCTCGCCAAAAACATTCAGTACTTC
CASSLGGLAKNIQYF
>TRBD1|-|TRBV4-1|TRBJ1-1
TGCGCCAGCAGCCTCGGACAGGTCGATAACACTGAAGCTTTCTTT
CASSLGQVDNTEAFF
>TRBD1|-|TRBV12-3/TRBV12-4|TRBJ2-7
TGTGCCAGCAGTCGGACAGGTGAAGAGCAGTACTTC
CASSRTGEEQYF
>-|-|TRBV10-2|TRBJ1-2
TGCGCCAGCAGTGAGTTGTCGGGAAGGGATGGCTACACCTTC
CASSELSGRDGYTF
>-|-|TRBV19|TRBJ2-7
TGTGCCAGTAGTATACGTCGAGGGAGTGAGGACGAGCAGTACTTC
CASSIRRGSEDEQYF
>-|once|TRBV6-5|TRBJ2-2
TGTGCCAGCAGTTACTCCAACGGGGCCGGGGAGCTGTTTTTT
CASSYSNGAGELFF
>TRBD1|once|TRBV4-2|TRBJ1-2
TGTGCCAGCAGCTCTTCCGGGACAGGGGATGGCTACACCTTC
CASSSSGTGDGYTF
>TRBD1|-|TRBV3-1/TRBV3-2|TRBJ2-3
TGTGCCAGCACCCGCGAGAGGGGGCTAAGCACAGATACGCAGTATTTT
CASTRERGLSTDTQYF
>TRBD2|-|TRBV4-3|TRBJ2-7
TGCGCCAGCAGCCAAGTATGGGGTAGCGGGGGGCTTTTTTACGAGCAGTACTTC
CASSQVWGSGGLFYEQYF
>-|-|TRBV7-2|TRBJ2-7
TGTGCCAGCACCGAGCCCGGACAGCGCTACGAGCAGTACTTC
CASTEPGQRYEQYF
>-|-|TRBV6-4|TRBJ2-7
TGTGCCAGCAGTGCTTATGACAACTCCTACGAGCAGTACTTC
CASSAYDNSYEQYF
>TRBD1|-|TRBV9|TRBJ1-1
TGTGCCAGCAGCGTAGCTGCACAGGGGGCTGGCACTGAAGCTTTCTTT
CASSVAAQGAGTEAFF
>-|-|TRBV19|TRBJ2-1
TGTGCCAGTAGTATAGATCAGGGCAGTCCCATAATGAGCGATGAGCAGTTCTTC
CASSIDQGSPIMSDEQFF
>-|-|TRBV13|TRBJ2-5
TGTGCCAGCAGCCAGGAGGGGGAGACCCAGTACTTC
CASSQEGETQYF
>TRBD2|-|TRBV10-3|TRBJ2-7
TGTGCCATCAGTCGGACTAGCGGGGTGAGGGATGAGCAGTACTTC
CAISRTSGVRDEQYF
>-|-|TRBV11-2|TRBJ1-1
TGTGCCAGCAGCTTAGATACCCCCTGGAACACTGAAGCTTTCTTT
CASSLDTPWNTEAFF
>TRBD1|-|TRBV12-3/TRBV12-4|TRBJ1-2
TGTGCCAGCAGTCAGCGACAGGGCGATGGCTACACCTTC
CASSQRQGDGYTF
>-|-|TRBV6-6|TRBJ2-1
TGTGCCAGCAGCACCGGTAGCCACAATGAGCAGTTCTTC
CASSTGSHNEQFF
>-|-|TRBV12-3/TRBV12-4|TRBJ1-2
TGTGCCAGCTTGGGCAGTCGCTATGGCTACACCTTC
CASLGSRYGYTF
>TRBD1|-|TRBV5-1|TRBJ1-3
TGCGCCAGCAGCTTGGCGGGACAGGGACTTGGAAACACCATATATTTT
CASSLAGQGLGNTIYF
>-|-|TRBV2|TRBJ1-1
TGTGCCAGCAGTGTAGATGATAAGCAGTTGAACTGGGAAGCTTTCTTT
CASSVDDKQLNWEAFF
>-|-|TRBV28|TRBJ1-1
TGTGCCAGCAGTTTGACGGTTACTGAAGCTTTCTTT
CASSLTVTEAFF
>-|-|TRBV19|TRBJ1-5
TGTGCCAGTAGTCGCAATGGGGGGGTTAGCAATCAGCCCCAGCATTTT
CASSRNGGVSNQPQHF